A single sample is the source of the 25 T cell receptor beta chains below, sequenced in a study of blood T cell repertoires in COVID-19. Generated by immunoSEQ multiplex PCR, the TCRdb table keeps only in-frame clones and is missing some. The data hold fewer than 450,000 clones, with roughly 90% observed a single time. The sequencing sample was made of PBMCs or T cells enriched from blood (not recorded which). The receptors come from a middle-aged woman with acute COVID-19.

This clone has more than one count but fewer than ten. The chain couples TRBV25-1 to TRBJ2-7, with a tentative D call TRBD2 (7 bases). CDR1 and CDR2 from the germline V gene are MGHDK and SYGVNS. The CDR3 covers 16 residues. Trimming removed 6 bases at V and 0 bases at J, with 18 bases between. Here the CDR3 reads CASRATTGGGSYEQYF. The CDR3 bases are TGTGCCAGCAGGGCCACAACGGGGGGCGGCTCCTACGAGCAGTACTTC.

This clone occurred once. This sequence joins TRBV24-1 and TRBJ1-2; 11 bases are a match to TRBD1. The CDR3 consists of 12 residues. Germline-derived CDR1 and CDR2 are KGHDR and SFDVKD. J lost 8 bases, V lost 5 bases, and 0 bases had no gene match. The CDR3, as DNA: TGTGCCACCAGTGGGACAGGGGGCGGCTACACCTTC. As protein: CATSGTGGGYTF.

V is TRBV7-9 and J is TRBJ1-1, with D maybe TRBD1 (5 bases). The CDR3 extends over 17 amino acids. Germline CDR1 is SEHNR and CDR2 is FQNEAQ (reference sequence). The V end lost 1 base, the J end lost 1 base, and 16 bases lay between the germline ends. CDR3 coding DNA: TGTGCCAGCAGCTTAGGATCCGGAAAGGGGCGGAACACTGAAGCTTTCTTT. Amino acid sequence: CASSLGSGKGRNTEAFF.

The chain couples TRBV7-9 to TRBJ1-3, with 7 bases that match TRBD1. The CDR3 covers 17 residues. Germline CDR1 is SEHNR and CDR2 is FQNEAQ (reference sequence). J lost 0 bases, V lost 1 base, and 6 bases had no gene match. In DNA, the CDR3 is TGTGCCAGCAGCTTAGGGAGGGGGCGGCCCTCTGGAAACACCATATATTTT. Amino acids: CASSLGRGRPSGNTIYF.

The rearrangement joins TRBV5-6 to TRBJ2-1, with 9 nucleotides matching TRBD1. The CDR3 loop spans 14 amino acids. Germline V gene lookup returns CDR1 SGHDT and CDR2 YYEEEE. V was pared by 6 bases and J by 8 bases, with 9 bases of the junction left unmatched. The CDR3 region has the DNA TGTGCCAGCACCGGGACAGGGAGATTCGATGAGCAGTTCTTC. Translating it yields CASTGTGRFDEQFF.

This chain links TRBV24-1 with TRBJ2-3; D remains unclear. Germline CDR1 KGHDR, CDR2 SFDVKD. Trimming shortened V by 3 bases and J by 6 bases, and 6 bases separated the two germline ends. The CDR3 is 12 amino acids. CDR3 bases: TGTGCCACCAGTGATGGCAGGGATACGCAGTATTTT. This translates into CATSDGRDTQYF.

The chain combines TRBV30 with TRBJ1-1; TRBD1 matches 8 bases. V dropped 2 bases and J dropped 3; count of bases not matched to a gene: 8. The CDR3 loop spans 15 amino acids. Germline V gene lookup returns CDR1 GTSNPN and CDR2 SVGIG (reference sequence). CDR3 nucleotide sequence: TGTGCCTGGAGTCCAAGGACAGGGAGGGACACTGAAGCTTTCTTT. Its protein product is CAWSPRTGRDTEAFF.

The J gene is TRBJ1-3, the V gene TRBV15; maybe TRBD1 (6 bases). This CDR3 spans 17 amino acids. Between the trimmed V and J ends, which lost 0 bases and 2 bases, there was a span of 14 bases. Looked up from germline, CDR1 is LNHNV and CDR2 is YYDKDF (reference sequence). In DNA form, the CDR3 reads TGTGCCACCAGCAGAGATAAGCGACAGGCTCCTGGAAACACCATATATTTT. Its translation: CATSRDKRQAPGNTIYF.

This clone occurred once. This sequence joins TRBV6-1 and TRBJ2-7; D is ambiguous. Trimming pared 2 bases from V and 3 bases from J, leaving 14 bases between. The length of the CDR3 is 15 residues. Germline V gives CDR1 MNHNS, CDR2 SASEGT. The CDR3 protein is CASSELARNNYEQYF. The CDR3 DNA reads as TGTGCCAGCAGTGAATTGGCTAGGAATAACTACGAGCAGTACTTC.

This clone was seen once. This chain uses TRBV7-9 with TRBJ1-3; 8 bases fit TRBD1. The CDR3 spans 14 residues. V lost 5 bases, J lost 4 bases, and 4 bases stayed unmatched. Germline CDR1 is SEHNR and CDR2 is FQNEAQ (reference sequence). The CDR3 coding sequence is TGTGCCAGCAGCACAGGGGGTTTAGGAAACACCATATATTTT. Encoded protein: CASSTGGLGNTIYF.

This clone was recorded only once. The chain carries TRBV5-1 and TRBJ2-1; 9 nucleotides align to TRBD2. The CDR3 length is 17 residues. From germline, CDR1 is SGHRS and CDR2 YFSETQ. V trimming: 1 base; J trimming: 0 bases; junction bases outside the gene matches: 5. In DNA form, the CDR3 reads TGCGCCAGCAGCTTGCCCGTAGCGGGGGCCTCCTACAATGAGCAGTTCTTC. Protein: CASSLPVAGASYNEQFF.

This chain connects TRBV18 to TRBJ1-6; 9 nucleotides align to TRBD1. The CDR3 consists of 16 residues. V shed 5 bases and J 1 base; nucleotides not matched to a gene: 3. Per the germline V gene, CDR1 is KGHSH and CDR2 is LQKENI. CDR3 loop: CASSTDRGSYNSPLHF. CDR3 nucleotide sequence: TGTGCCAGCTCAACGGACAGGGGATCCTATAATTCACCCCTCCACTTT.

CDR3 amino acids: CASSFGLGAYGYTF. The CDR3 DNA is TGTGCCAGCAGCTTTGGGTTAGGGGCCTATGGCTACACCTTC. The chain joins TRBV7-9 to TRBJ1-2, with D possibly being TRBD1 (5 bases). Trimming took 3 bases from V and 4 from J, leaving 12 bases between them. CDR1 is SEHNR and CDR2 is FQNEAQ in the germline V gene (reference sequence). The CDR3 length is 14 residues.

The genes are TRBV5-1 and TRBJ2-7; 9 bases are a match to TRBD2. Looked up from germline, CDR1 is SGHRS and CDR2 is YFSETQ. V shed 4 bases, J shed 2 bases, and the junction held 7 bases outside the gene matches. This CDR3 comprises 15 residues. In DNA form, the CDR3 reads TGCGCCAGCAGCCCAAATAGCGGGGGAGCCTACGAGCAGTACTTC. Its protein is CASSPNSGGAYEQYF.

This chain connects TRBV29-1 to TRBJ1-1, with D tentatively TRBD1 (6 bases). Germline V gene sequence: CDR1 SQVTM, CDR2 ANQGSEA. The CDR3 runs to 16 residues. Trimming stripped 7 bases from V and 4 bases from J, with 25 bases between. CDR3 residues: CSAYISDRPRGTEAFF. The CDR3 DNA reads TGCAGCGCCTATATCTCAGACAGGCCTAGGGGCACTGAAGCTTTCTTT.

V usage is TRBV6-6 and J usage is TRBJ1-3; D remains ambiguous. CDR1 MNHNY and CDR2 SVGAGI come from the germline V gene (reference sequence). Trimming took 8 bases from V and 0 from J, leaving 11 bases between them. The CDR3 totals 14 residues. CDR3 sequence (DNA): TGTGCCAGCCTAGACTCCAACTCTGGAAACACCATATATTTT. Encoded protein: CASLDSNSGNTIYF.

This clone appeared a few times. The chain joins TRBV11-2 to TRBJ1-1, with unresolved D. Germline assignment: CDR1 SGHAT and CDR2 FQNNGV. This CDR3 contains 12 residues. The germline V and J ends were trimmed by 4 bases and 6 bases, with 9 bases remaining between them. CDR3 region: CASSSRESEAFF. The CDR3 DNA sequence: TGTGCCAGCAGCTCCCGGGAGTCTGAAGCTTTCTTT. Drawing the rest from reference TRBV11-2 and TRBJ1-1, the complete variable domain is EAGVAQSPRYKIIEKRQSVAFWCNPISGHATLYWYQQILGQGPKLLIQFQNNGVVDDSQLPKDRFSAERLKGVDSTLKIQPAKLEDSAVYLCASSSRESEAFFGQGTRLTVV.

The CDR3 DNA reads TGTGCCAGAAGACATCAGACTAGCGGGGGGGCCCAGTACTTC. As protein: CARRHQTSGGAQYF. The J gene is TRBJ2-5, the V gene TRBV5-3, with 14 bases that match TRBD2. TRBV5-3 is assigned to the ORF class and has an uncertain function. The V and J ends lost 5 bases and 9 bases, in that order; junction bases with no gene match: 6. The CDR3 sequence is 14 residues long.

The chain recombines TRBV24-1 with TRBJ2-7; 7 bases map to TRBD2. The V gene end was trimmed by 1 base and the J gene end by 3 bases; junction bases not matched to a gene: 5. In germline, CDR1 is KGHDR, CDR2 SFDVKD. CDR3 length: 15 residues. The CDR3 region has the DNA TGTGCCACCAGTGATTTCTCTAGCGGACGCTACGAGCAGTACTTC. As protein: CATSDFSSGRYEQYF.

This sequence joins TRBV19 and TRBJ2-3, with D hard to call. Deletions cut 5 bases from V and 10 bases from J, with 4 bases between. The CDR3 is made up of 9 amino acids. Germline CDR1 LNHDA, CDR2 SQIVND (reference sequence). The CDR3 coding sequence is TGTGCCAGTAGTCCGGCGCAGTATTTT. It specifies CASSPAQYF.

This chain connects TRBV9 to TRBJ1-1; a weak D match, TRBD1 (5 bases). The V gene lost 4 bases and the J gene lost 3 bases, with 13 bases spanning the gap. Germline V gives CDR1 SGDLS, CDR2 YYNGEE. CDR3 length equals 14 residues. Here the CDR3 DNA reads TGTGCCAGCAGCTTTGGGGCATTGGACACTGAAGCTTTCTTT. It encodes CASSFGALDTEAFF.

This chain links TRBV24-1 with TRBJ1-5; 12 nucleotides agree with TRBD1. J was trimmed by 7 bases and V by 4 bases; bases with no gene match: 4. This CDR3 spans 15 amino acids. The germline V gene encodes CDR1 KGHDR and CDR2 SFDVKD. CDR3 sequence reads: CATSDGTGGWQPQHF. The DNA of the CDR3 is TGTGCCACCAGTGACGGGACAGGGGGCTGGCAGCCCCAGCATTTT.

The rearrangement uses TRBV7-9 and TRBJ1-1, with D perhaps TRBD1 (6 bases). The CDR3 is 13 residues long. The germline CDR1 and CDR2 sequences are SEHNR and FQNEAQ (reference sequence). V was shortened by 5 bases and J by 6 bases, with 13 bases between the two germline ends. As DNA, the CDR3 is TGTGCCAGCAGCCAGGACAGTGTCCCTGAAGCTTTCTTT. Its protein is CASSQDSVPEAFF.

The chain uses TRBV2 and TRBJ1-2; D is unresolved. Germline CDR1 is SNHLY and CDR2 is FYNNEI. CDR3 length equals 13 residues. Trimming took 7 bases from V and 4 from J, leaving 13 bases between them. The CDR3 sequence: CASTRAFGYGYTF. CDR3 DNA sequence: TGTGCCAGCACGCGGGCGTTCGGCTATGGCTACACCTTC.

V usage is TRBV7-8 and J usage is TRBJ2-7; 8 bases are shared with TRBD2. Germline assignment: CDR1 SGHVS and CDR2 FQNEAQ. The CDR3 sequence is 16 residues long. V gave up 1 base and J gave up 3 bases; unmatched junction bases: 8. Written as DNA, the CDR3 is TGTGCCAGCAGCTTAGGCCGGACTAGCTCTAACTACGAGCAGTACTTC. This gives the protein CASSLGRTSSNYEQYF. The entire variable domain, with the rest obtained from reference TRBV7-8 and TRBJ2-7, is as follows: GAGVSQSPRYKVAKRGQDVALRCDPISGHVSLFWYQQALGQGPEFLTYFQNEAQLDKSGLPSDRFFAERPEGSVSTLKIQRTQQEDSAVYLCASSLGRTSSNYEQYFGPGTRLTVT.